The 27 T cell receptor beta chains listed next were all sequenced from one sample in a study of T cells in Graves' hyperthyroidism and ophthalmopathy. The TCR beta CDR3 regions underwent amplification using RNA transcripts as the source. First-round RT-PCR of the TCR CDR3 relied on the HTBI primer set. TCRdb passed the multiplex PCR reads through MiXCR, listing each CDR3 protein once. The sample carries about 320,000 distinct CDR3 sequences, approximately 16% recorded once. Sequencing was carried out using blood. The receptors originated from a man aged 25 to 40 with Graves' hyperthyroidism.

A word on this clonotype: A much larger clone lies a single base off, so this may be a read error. The CDR3 nucleotides are TGTACCAGCAGCCACCGGGGACTTAGGAGCGAGCAGTACTTC. Translated, it gives CTSSHRGLRSEQYF. This chain uses TRBV3-1 with TRBJ2-7; the D gene is possibly TRBD2 (6 bases). CDR1 and CDR2 from the germline V gene are LGHDT and YNNKEL (reference sequence). The CDR3 length is 14 residues.

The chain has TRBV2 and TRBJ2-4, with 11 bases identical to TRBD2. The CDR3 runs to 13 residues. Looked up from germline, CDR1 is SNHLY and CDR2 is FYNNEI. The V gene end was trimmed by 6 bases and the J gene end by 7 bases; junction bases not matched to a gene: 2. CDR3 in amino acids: CASSTSGSNIQYF. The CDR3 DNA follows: TGTGCCAGCAGCACTAGCGGGAGTAACATTCAGTACTTC.

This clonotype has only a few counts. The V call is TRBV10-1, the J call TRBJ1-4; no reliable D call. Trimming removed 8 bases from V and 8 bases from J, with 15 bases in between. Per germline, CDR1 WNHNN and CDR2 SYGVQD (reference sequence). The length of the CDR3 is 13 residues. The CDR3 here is CASSPVRGEKLFF. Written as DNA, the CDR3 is TGCGCCAGCTCACCCGTCCGAGGCGAAAAACTGTTTTTT.

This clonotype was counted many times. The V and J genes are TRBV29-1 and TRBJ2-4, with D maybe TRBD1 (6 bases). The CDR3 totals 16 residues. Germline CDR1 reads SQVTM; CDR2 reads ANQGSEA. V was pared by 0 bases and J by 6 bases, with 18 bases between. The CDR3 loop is CSVEDRVQGRGNIQYF. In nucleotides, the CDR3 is TGCAGCGTTGAAGATCGGGTACAGGGAAGAGGAAACATTCAGTACTTC. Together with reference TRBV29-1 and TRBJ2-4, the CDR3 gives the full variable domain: SAVISQKPSRDICQRGTSLTIQCQVDSQVTMMFWYRQQPGQSLTLIATANQGSEATYESGFVIDKFPISRPNLTFSTLTVSNMSPEDSSIYLCSVEDRVQGRGNIQYFGAGTRLSVL.

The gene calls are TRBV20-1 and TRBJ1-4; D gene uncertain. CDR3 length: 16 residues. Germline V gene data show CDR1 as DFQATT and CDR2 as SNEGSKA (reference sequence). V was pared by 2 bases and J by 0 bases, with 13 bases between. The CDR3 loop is CSARHASTATNEKLFF. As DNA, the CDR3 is TGCAGTGCTAGACATGCGAGCACCGCAACTAATGAAAAACTGTTTTTT.

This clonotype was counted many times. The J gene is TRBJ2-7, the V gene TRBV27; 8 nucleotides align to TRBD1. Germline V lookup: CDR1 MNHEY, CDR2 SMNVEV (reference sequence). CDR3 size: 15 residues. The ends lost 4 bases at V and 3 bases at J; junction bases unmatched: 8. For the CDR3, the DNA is TGTGCCAGCAGTTCAACCGGGACAGGAGACTACGAGCAGTACTTC. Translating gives CASSSTGTGDYEQYF.

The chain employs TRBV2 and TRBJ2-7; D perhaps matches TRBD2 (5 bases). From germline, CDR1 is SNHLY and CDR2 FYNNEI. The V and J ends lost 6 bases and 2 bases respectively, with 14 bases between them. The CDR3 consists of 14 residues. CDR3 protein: CASSPRVSPYEQYF. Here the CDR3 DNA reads TGTGCCAGCAGCCCGAGGGTTTCCCCCTACGAGCAGTACTTC.

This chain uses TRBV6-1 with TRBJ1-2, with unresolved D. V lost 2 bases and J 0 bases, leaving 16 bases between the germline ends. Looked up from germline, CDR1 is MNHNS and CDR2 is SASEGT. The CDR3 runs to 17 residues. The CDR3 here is CASSENGPGMANYGYTF. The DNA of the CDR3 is TGTGCCAGCAGTGAAAACGGGCCCGGGATGGCTAACTATGGCTACACCTTC.

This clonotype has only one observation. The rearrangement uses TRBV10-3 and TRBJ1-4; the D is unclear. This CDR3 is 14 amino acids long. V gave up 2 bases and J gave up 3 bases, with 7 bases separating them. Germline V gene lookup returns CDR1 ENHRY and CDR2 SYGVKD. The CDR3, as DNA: TGTGCCATCAGTGAGGGGGTGCCTAATGAAAAACTGTTTTTT. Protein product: CAISEGVPNEKLFF.

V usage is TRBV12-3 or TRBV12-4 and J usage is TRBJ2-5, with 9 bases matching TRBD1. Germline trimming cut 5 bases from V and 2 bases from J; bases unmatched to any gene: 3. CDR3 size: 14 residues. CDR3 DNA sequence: TGTGCCAGCAGTCCCGGACAGGGGCAAGAGACCCAGTACTTC. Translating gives CASSPGQGQETQYF.

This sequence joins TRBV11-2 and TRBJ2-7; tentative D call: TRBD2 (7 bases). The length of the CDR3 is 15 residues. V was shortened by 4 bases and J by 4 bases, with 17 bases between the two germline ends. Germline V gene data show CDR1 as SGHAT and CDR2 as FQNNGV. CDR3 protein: CASSSLRGLGYEQYF. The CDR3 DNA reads TGTGCCAGCAGCTCCCTGCGGGGGCTAGGTTACGAGCAGTACTTC.

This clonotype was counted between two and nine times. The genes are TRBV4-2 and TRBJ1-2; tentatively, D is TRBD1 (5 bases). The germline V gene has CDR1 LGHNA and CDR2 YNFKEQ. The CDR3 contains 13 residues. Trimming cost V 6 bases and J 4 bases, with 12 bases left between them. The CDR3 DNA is TGTGCCAGCAGTCCAGCAGGGCCCTATGGCTACACCTTC. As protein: CASSPAGPYGYTF.

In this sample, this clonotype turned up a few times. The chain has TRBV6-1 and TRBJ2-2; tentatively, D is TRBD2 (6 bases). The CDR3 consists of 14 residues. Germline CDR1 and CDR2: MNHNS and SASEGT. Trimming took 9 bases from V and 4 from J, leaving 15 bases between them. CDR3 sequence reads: CASSRDFLTGELFF. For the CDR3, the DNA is TGTGCCAGTTCCCGGGACTTCCTCACCGGGGAGCTGTTTTTT.

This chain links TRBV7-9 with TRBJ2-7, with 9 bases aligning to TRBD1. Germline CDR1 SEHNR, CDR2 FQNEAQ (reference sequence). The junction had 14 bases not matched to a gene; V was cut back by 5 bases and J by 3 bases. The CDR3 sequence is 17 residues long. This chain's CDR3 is CASSPSRDREFSYEQYF. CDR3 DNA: TGTGCCAGCAGCCCTTCCCGGGACAGGGAATTCAGCTACGAGCAGTACTTC.

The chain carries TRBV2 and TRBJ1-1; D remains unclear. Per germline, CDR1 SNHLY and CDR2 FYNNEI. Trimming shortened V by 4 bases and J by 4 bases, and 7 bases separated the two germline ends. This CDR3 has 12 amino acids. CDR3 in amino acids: CASSGTATEAFF. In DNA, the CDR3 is TGTGCCAGCAGTGGGACGGCCACTGAAGCTTTCTTT. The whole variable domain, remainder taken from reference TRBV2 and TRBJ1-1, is EPEVTQTPSHQVTQMGQEVILRCVPISNHLYFYWYRQILGQKVEFLVSFYNNEISEKSEIFDDQFSVERPDGSNFTLKIRSTKLEDSAMYFCASSGTATEAFFGQGTRLTVV.

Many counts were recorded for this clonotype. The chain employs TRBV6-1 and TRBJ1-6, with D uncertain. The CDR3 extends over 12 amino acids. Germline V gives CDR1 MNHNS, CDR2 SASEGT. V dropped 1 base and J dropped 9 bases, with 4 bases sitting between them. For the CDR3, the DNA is TGTGCCAGCAGTGAAGGGGCTTCACCCCTCCACTTT. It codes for CASSEGASPLHF.

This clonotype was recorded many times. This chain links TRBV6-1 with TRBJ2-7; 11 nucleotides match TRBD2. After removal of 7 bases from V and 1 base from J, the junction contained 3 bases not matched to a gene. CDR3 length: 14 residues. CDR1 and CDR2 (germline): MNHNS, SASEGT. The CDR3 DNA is TGTGCCAGCATGGGGACTAGCGGATCCTACGAGCAGTACTTC. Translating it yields CASMGTSGSYEQYF.

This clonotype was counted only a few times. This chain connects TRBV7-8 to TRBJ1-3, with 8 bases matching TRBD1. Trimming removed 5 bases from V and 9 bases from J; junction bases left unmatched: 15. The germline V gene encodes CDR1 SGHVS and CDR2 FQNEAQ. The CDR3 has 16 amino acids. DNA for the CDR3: TGTGCCAGCAGCGCTATCGGGACAGGCTTGGAAGGCACCATATATTTT. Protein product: CASSAIGTGLEGTIYF.

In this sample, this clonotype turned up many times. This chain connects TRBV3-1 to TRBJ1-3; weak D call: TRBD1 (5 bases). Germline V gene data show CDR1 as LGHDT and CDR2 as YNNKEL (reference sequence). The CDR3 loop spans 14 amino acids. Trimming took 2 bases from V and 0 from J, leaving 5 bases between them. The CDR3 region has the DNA TGTGCCAGCAGCCAACAGGGCTCTGGAAACACCATATATTTT. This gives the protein CASSQQGSGNTIYF.

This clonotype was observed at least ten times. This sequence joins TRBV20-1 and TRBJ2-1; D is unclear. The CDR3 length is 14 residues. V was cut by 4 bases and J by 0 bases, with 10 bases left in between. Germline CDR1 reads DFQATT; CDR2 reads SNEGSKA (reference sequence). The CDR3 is CSAIVFDSYNEQFF. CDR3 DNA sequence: TGCAGTGCTATCGTTTTCGACTCCTACAATGAGCAGTTCTTC.

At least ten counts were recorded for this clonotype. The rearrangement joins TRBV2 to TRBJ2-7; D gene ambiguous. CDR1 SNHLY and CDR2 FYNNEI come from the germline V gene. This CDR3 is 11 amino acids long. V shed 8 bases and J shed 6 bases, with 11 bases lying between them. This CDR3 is CASWADGEQYF. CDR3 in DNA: TGTGCCAGCTGGGCGGATGGCGAGCAGTACTTC.

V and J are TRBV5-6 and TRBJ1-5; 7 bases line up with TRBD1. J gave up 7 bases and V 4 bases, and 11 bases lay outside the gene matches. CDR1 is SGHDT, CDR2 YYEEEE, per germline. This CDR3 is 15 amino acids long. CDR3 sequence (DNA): TGTGCCAGCAGCCCGACAGGGTTAAGCGGACAGCCCCAGCATTTT. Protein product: CASSPTGLSGQPQHF.

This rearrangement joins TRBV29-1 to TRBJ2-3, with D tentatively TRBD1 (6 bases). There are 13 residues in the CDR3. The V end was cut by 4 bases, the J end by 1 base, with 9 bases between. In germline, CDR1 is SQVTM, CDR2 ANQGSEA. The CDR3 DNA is TGCAGCGTTGTAGGGGGAGGCACAGATACGCAGTATTTT. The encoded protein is CSVVGGGTDTQYF.

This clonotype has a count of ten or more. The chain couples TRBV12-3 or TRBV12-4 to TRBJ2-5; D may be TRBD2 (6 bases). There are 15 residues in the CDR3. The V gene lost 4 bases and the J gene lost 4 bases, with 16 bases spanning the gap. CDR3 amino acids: CASSSNIADRETQYF. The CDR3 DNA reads TGTGCCAGCAGTTCTAATATAGCGGATCGAGAGACCCAGTACTTC.

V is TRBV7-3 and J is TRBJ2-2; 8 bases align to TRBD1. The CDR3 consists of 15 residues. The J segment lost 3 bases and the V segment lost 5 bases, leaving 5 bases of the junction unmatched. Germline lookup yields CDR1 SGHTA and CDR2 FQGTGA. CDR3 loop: CASSHGQGYTGELFF. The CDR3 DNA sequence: TGTGCCAGCAGCCATGGACAGGGATACACCGGGGAGCTGTTTTTT.

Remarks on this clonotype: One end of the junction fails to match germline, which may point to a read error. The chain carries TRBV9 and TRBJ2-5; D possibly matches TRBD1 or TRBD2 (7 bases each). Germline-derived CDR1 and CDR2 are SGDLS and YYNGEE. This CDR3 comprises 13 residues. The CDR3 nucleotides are TGTGCCGGCAGCCAGGGGGGGTCGGAGACCCAGTACTTC. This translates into CAGSQGGSETQYF.

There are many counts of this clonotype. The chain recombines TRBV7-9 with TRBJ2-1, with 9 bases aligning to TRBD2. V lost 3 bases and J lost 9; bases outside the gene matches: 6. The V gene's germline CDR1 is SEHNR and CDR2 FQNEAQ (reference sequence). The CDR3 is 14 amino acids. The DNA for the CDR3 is TGTGCCAGCAGCTTGTTAGCGGGAGTCGGTGAGCAGTTCTTC. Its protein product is CASSLLAGVGEQFF.